This passage covers 18 T cell receptor beta chains from one sample sequenced in a study of CD8+CD57+ T cells in acquired aplastic anemia. Researchers used genomic DNA as the template to profile TCR beta VDJ and CDR3. TCRdb re-called the reads through MiXCR, storing one row per CDR3 protein. The sample has 200,000 to 250,000 distinct CDR3 sequences, more than 55% seen once. An expansion of CD8+CD57+ cells by flow cytometry had been shown in patients chosen for sequencing. Sequences were obtained from sorted CD4+, CD8+, or CD8+CD57+ T cells (not recorded which) from PBMCs. These TCRs come from a human donor with aplastic anemia.

V usage is TRBV7-2 and J usage is TRBJ2-1; D may be TRBD2 (7 bases). There are 16 residues in the CDR3. The ends were cut back, 2 bases at V and 10 bases at J, with 21 bases in the middle. From germline, CDR1 is SGHTA and CDR2 FQGNSA. The CDR3 reads CASSLPSEGGLVEQFF. CDR3 sequence (DNA): TGTGCCAGCAGCTTACCCTCTGAGGGGGGGTTGGTCGAGCAGTTCTTC.

J is TRBJ1-1 and V is TRBV10-2; D remains unclear. CDR1 is WSHSY and CDR2 is SAAADI in the germline V gene. CDR3 length equals 13 residues. Trimming removed 8 bases from V and 1 base from J, with 11 bases in between. The CDR3: CASRENSNTEAFF. CDR3 nucleotide sequence: TGCGCCAGCCGGGAGAATTCGAACACTGAAGCTTTCTTT.

The chain has TRBV2 and TRBJ1-1, with unresolved D. The CDR3 is 14 residues long. Germline values: CDR1 SNHLY, CDR2 FYNNEI. Trimming shortened V by 4 bases and J by 2 bases, and 11 bases separated the two germline ends. CDR3 protein: CASSVARKNTEAFF. The CDR3 DNA reads as TGTGCCAGCAGTGTAGCCAGAAAAAACACTGAAGCTTTCTTT.

V usage is TRBV7-2 and J usage is TRBJ2-5; D is possibly TRBD1 or TRBD2 (5 bases each). Germline V gene sequence: CDR1 SGHTA, CDR2 FQGNSA. The CDR3 has 14 residues. Trimming took 6 bases from V and 4 from J, leaving 15 bases between them. The CDR3 region is CASRGLAVGETQYF. CDR3 bases: TGTGCCAGCAGGGGGCTAGCAGTGGGAGAGACCCAGTACTTC. The full variable domain, completed using reference TRBV7-2 and TRBJ2-5, is GAGVSQSPSNKVTEKGKDVELRCDPISGHTALYWYRQSLGQGLEFLIYFQGNSAPDKSGLPSDRFSAERTGGSVSTLTIQRTQQEDSAVYLCASRGLAVGETQYFGPGTRLLVL.

The J gene is TRBJ2-2, the V gene TRBV27, with 11 bases aligning to TRBD1. Germline trimming cut 7 bases from V and 3 bases from J; bases unmatched to any gene: 4. CDR3 length equals 15 residues. CDR1 is MNHEY and CDR2 is SMNVEV in the germline V gene (reference sequence). The DNA for the CDR3 is TGTGCCAGCACTCTGGACAGGGGGCACACCGGGGAGCTGTTTTTT. Protein product: CASTLDRGHTGELFF.

This clonotype has at least ten counts. This chain joins TRBV7-9 and TRBJ2-5; 10 nucleotides line up with TRBD2. Trimming cost V 4 bases and J 2 bases; bases outside gene matches: 7. Germline values: CDR1 SEHNR, CDR2 FQNEAQ (reference sequence). The CDR3 is 16 amino acids. Here the CDR3 reads CASSWDSGGLQETQYF. The CDR3, as DNA: TGTGCCAGCAGCTGGGATAGCGGGGGGCTTCAAGAGACCCAGTACTTC.

The CDR3 sequence is CSAQTGDNSPLHF. CDR3 coding DNA: TGCAGCGCCCAAACAGGCGACAATTCACCCCTCCACTTT. The chain carries TRBV29-1 and TRBJ1-6; TRBD1 is a possible D gene (5 bases). The CDR3 consists of 13 residues. Trimming removed 7 bases at V and 7 bases at J, with 14 bases between. Germline V lookup: CDR1 SQVTM, CDR2 ANQGSEA.

This clonotype was observed a handful of times. J is TRBJ1-1 and V is TRBV19; unclear D gene. Germline lookup yields CDR1 LNHDA and CDR2 SQIVND (reference sequence). The V end lost 3 bases, the J end lost 0 bases, and 5 bases lay between the germline ends. The CDR3 has 13 residues. In DNA form, the CDR3 reads TGTGCCAGTAGTATCACGATGAACACTGAAGCTTTCTTT. It yields the protein CASSITMNTEAFF.

As for this clonotype: One junction end does not reproduce the germline sequence, and a read error may be involved. The chain uses TRBV2 and TRBJ1-4; D unresolved. There are 15 residues in the CDR3. Looked up from germline, CDR1 is SNHLY and CDR2 is FYNNEI. In DNA, the CDR3 is TGTGCCAGCAGTGAAGCGACGGGAAGGAATGGAAAACTGTTTTTT. Amino acid sequence: CASSEATGRNGKLFF.

The rearrangement uses TRBV7-2 and TRBJ1-1, with no clear D. The CDR3 has 12 residues. Trimming stripped 6 bases from V and 6 bases from J, with 11 bases between. Germline CDR1 SGHTA, CDR2 FQGNSA. The CDR3 spells CASRPIRAEAFF. The CDR3 DNA sequence: TGTGCCAGCAGGCCTATTAGGGCTGAAGCTTTCTTT. Variable domain in full (rest from reference TRBV7-2 and TRBJ1-1): GAGVSQSPSNKVTEKGKDVELRCDPISGHTALYWYRQSLGQGLEFLIYFQGNSAPDKSGLPSDRFSAERTGGSVSTLTIQRTQQEDSAVYLCASRPIRAEAFFGQGTRLTVV.

V is TRBV28 and J is TRBJ1-2, with 8 bases that match TRBD1. The germline CDR1 and CDR2 sequences are MDHEN and SYDVKM. V dropped 10 bases and J dropped 2; count of bases not matched to a gene: 15. The CDR3 is 16 residues long. The CDR3 sequence is CATEMDRENPNYGYTF. CDR3 bases: TGTGCCACCGAAATGGACAGGGAAAATCCGAACTATGGCTACACCTTC.

The V gene is TRBV2, the J gene TRBJ1-5; 8 bases align to TRBD1. Trimming at V came to 4 bases and at J to 0 bases, leaving 14 bases not matched to a gene. Germline V gene data show CDR1 as SNHLY and CDR2 as FYNNEI. This CDR3 spans 19 amino acids. The CDR3 reads CASSVDRLGTGDSNQPQHF. The CDR3, as DNA: TGTGCCAGCAGTGTTGATAGGTTAGGGACAGGCGATAGCAATCAGCCCCAGCATTTT. The whole variable domain, remainder taken from reference TRBV2 and TRBJ1-5, is EPEVTQTPSHQVTQMGQEVILRCVPISNHLYFYWYRQILGQKVEFLVSFYNNEISEKSEIFDDQFSVERPDGSNFTLKIRSTKLEDSAMYFCASSVDRLGTGDSNQPQHFGDGTRLSIL.

The chain recombines TRBV3-1 with TRBJ2-3; weak D call: TRBD2 (6 bases). V lost 4 bases and J lost 4, with 12 bases in between. Germline CDR1 and CDR2: LGHDT and YNNKEL (reference sequence). The CDR3 runs to 14 residues. The CDR3 coding sequence is TGTGCCAGCAGCCCTCCGACTAGTTCAGATACGCAGTATTTT. Translation: CASSPPTSSDTQYF.

The V and J genes are TRBV20-1 and TRBJ2-7; 7 bases match TRBD2. V gave up 3 bases and J gave up 0 bases; unmatched junction bases: 8. The CDR3 contains 15 residues. CDR1 and CDR2 from the germline V gene are DFQATT and SNEGSKA (reference sequence). The CDR3: CSASPFRGSSYEQYF. CDR3 nucleotides: TGCAGTGCTAGCCCCTTTCGCGGGAGCTCCTACGAGCAGTACTTC.

The rearrangement joins TRBV2 to TRBJ2-3; TRBD2 is a possible D gene (6 bases). V was cut by 7 bases and J by 4 bases, with 18 bases left in between. This CDR3 spans 15 amino acids. The germline V gene has CDR1 SNHLY and CDR2 FYNNEI. CDR3 region: CASMSRDFRADTQYF. The CDR3 coding sequence is TGTGCCAGCATGTCTCGGGACTTCCGCGCAGATACGCAGTATTTT.

This clonotype was counted a single time. The conserved closing phenylalanine or tryptophan is absent in this CDR3, likely reflecting a read error. This chain connects TRBV2 to TRBJ1-6; D is undetermined. The V and J ends lost 8 bases and 10 bases respectively, with 12 bases between them. The CDR3 contains 12 residues. Germline assignment: CDR1 SNHLY and CDR2 FYNNEI. The DNA of the CDR3 is TGTGCCAGCGTACGCCCACCCTCACCCCTCCACTAT. Translation gives CASVRPPSPLHY.

The chain links TRBV24-1 to TRBJ2-3, with D maybe TRBD2 (6 bases). CDR3 length equals 14 residues. Germline assignment: CDR1 KGHDR and CDR2 SFDVKD. Between the trimmed V and J ends, which lost 2 bases and 6 bases, there was a span of 11 bases. Here the CDR3 reads CATSDSGTADTQYF. The CDR3 bases are TGTGCCACCAGTGATTCTGGGACTGCGGATACGCAGTATTTT.

This clonotype was observed at least ten times. The V and J genes are TRBV7-2 and TRBJ2-3, with unresolved D. CDR3 length equals 16 residues. Looked up from germline, CDR1 is SGHTA and CDR2 is FQGNSA. With 2 bases removed from V and 2 bases from J, the gap between germline ends came to 14 bases. DNA for the CDR3: TGTGCCAGCAGCTTACGGCAGTTGGGCTACACAGATACGCAGTATTTT. It specifies CASSLRQLGYTDTQYF. The variable domain in full, with the rest retrieved from reference TRBV7-2 and TRBJ2-3, is GAGVSQSPSNKVTEKGKDVELRCDPISGHTALYWYRQSLGQGLEFLIYFQGNSAPDKSGLPSDRFSAERTGGSVSTLTIQRTQQEDSAVYLCASSLRQLGYTDTQYFGPGTRLTVL.